This TCR beta chain originates from a study of T cell changes during pregnancy in multiple sclerosis. Trimming cost V 2 bases and J 6 bases; bases outside gene matches: 4. This CDR3 has 15 amino acids. Germline values: CDR1 SGDLS, CDR2 YYNGEE. Sequencing was performed with immunoSEQ multiplex PCR; in TCRdb, only in-frame clones are kept and a portion is missing. The sample yields some 80,000 clones, 90% to 95% seen once. This TCR derives from a female donor with multiple sclerosis, enrolled in a pregnancy study. This chain connects TRBV9 to TRBJ2-3; 12 bases map to TRBD2. The sample in question was peripheral blood, obtained before pregnancy. DNA of the CDR3: TGTGCCAGCAGCGTGACTAGCGGGGGAGGGGATACGCAGTATTTT. Protein sequence: CASSVTSGGGDTQYF.